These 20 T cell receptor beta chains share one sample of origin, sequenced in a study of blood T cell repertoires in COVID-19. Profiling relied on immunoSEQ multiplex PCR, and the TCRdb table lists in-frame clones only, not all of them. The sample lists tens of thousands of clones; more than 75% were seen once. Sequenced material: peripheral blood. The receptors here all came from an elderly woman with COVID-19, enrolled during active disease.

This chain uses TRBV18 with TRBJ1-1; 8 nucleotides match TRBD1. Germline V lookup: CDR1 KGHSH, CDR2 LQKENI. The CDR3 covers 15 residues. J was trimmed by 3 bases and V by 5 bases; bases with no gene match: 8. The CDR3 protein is CASSAQGARDTEAFF. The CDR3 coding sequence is TGTGCCAGCTCAGCGCAGGGGGCGCGGGACACTGAAGCTTTCTTT.

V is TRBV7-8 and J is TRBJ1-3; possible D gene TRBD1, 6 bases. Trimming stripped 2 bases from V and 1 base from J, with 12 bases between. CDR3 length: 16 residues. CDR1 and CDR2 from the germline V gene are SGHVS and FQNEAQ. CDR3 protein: CASSLHRVGSGNTIYF. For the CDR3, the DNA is TGTGCCAGCAGCTTACACAGGGTAGGGTCTGGAAACACCATATATTTT.

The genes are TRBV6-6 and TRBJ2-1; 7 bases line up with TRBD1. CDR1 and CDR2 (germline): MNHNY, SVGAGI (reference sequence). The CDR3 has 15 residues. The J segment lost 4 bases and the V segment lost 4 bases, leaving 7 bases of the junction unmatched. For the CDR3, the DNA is TGTGCCAGCAGTTCGGGGACAGCCTTTTACAATGAGCAGTTCTTC. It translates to CASSSGTAFYNEQFF.

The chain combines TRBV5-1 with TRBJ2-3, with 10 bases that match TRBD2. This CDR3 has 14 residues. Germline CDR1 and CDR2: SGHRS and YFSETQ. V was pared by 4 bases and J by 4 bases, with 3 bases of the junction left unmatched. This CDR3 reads CASSPSGGADTQYF. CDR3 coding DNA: TGCGCCAGCAGCCCGAGCGGGGGGGCAGATACGCAGTATTTT.

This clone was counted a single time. The CDR3 DNA is TGCAGTGCTAGGGATCGGGAGGGCTACACCTTC. It specifies CSARDREGYTF. The chain employs TRBV20-1 and TRBJ1-2; no clear D. In germline, CDR1 is DFQATT, CDR2 SNEGSKA (reference sequence). Trimming took off 3 bases at V and 8 bases at J, with 10 bases between the two ends. The CDR3 spans 11 residues.

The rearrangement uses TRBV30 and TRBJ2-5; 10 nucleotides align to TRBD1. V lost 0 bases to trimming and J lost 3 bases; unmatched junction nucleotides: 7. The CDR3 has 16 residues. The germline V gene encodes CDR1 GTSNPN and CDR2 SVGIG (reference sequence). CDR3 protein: CAWSVQWGQGKETQYF. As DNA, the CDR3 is TGTGCCTGGAGTGTACAATGGGGACAGGGGAAAGAGACCCAGTACTTC.

CDR3 in amino acids: CASSPPGGVGSYGYTF. The CDR3 nucleotides are TGTGCCAGCAGCCCTCCGGGCGGGGTCGGTTCCTATGGCTACACCTTC. J is TRBJ1-2 and V is TRBV11-2; D unresolved. The germline V gene has CDR1 SGHAT and CDR2 FQNNGV. V was cut by 5 bases and J by 4 bases, with 20 bases left in between. This CDR3 has 16 amino acids.

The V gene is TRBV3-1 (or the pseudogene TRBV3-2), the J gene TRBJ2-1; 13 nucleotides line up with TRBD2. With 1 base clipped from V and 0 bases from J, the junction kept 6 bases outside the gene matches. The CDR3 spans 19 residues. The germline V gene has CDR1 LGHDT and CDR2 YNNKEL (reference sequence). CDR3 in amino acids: CASSQGKTSGGYSYNEQFF. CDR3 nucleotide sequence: TGTGCCAGCAGCCAAGGCAAGACTAGCGGGGGGTACTCCTACAATGAGCAGTTCTTC.

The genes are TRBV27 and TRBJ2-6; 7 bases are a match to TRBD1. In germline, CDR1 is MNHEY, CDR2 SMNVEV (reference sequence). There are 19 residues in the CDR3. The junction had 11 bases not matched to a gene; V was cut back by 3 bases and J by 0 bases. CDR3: CASSFGPGGSFSGANVLTF. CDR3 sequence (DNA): TGTGCCAGCAGTTTCGGTCCAGGGGGTTCGTTCTCTGGGGCCAACGTCCTGACTTTC.

In nucleotides, the CDR3 is TGTGCCAGCAGCTTCGGGACAGGCCTTAGCACAGATACGCAGTATTTT. Translating it yields CASSFGTGLSTDTQYF. The chain is built from TRBV5-6 and TRBJ2-3; TRBD1 matches 8 bases. After removal of 2 bases from V and 0 bases from J, the junction contained 5 bases not matched to a gene. The CDR3 contains 16 residues. Per germline, CDR1 SGHDT and CDR2 YYEEEE.

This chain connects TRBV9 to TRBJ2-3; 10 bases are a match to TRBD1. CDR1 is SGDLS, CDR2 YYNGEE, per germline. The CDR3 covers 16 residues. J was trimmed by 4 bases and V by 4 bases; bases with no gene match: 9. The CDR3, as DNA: TGTGCCAGCAGCTTATTCCGGGACAGGGGAGCAGATACGCAGTATTTT. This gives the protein CASSLFRDRGADTQYF.

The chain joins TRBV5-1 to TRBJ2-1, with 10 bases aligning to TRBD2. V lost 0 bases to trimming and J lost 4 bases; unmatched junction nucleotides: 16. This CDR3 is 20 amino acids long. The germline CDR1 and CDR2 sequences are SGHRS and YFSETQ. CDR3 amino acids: CASSLGWGQSGRAQYNEQFF. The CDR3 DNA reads TGCGCCAGCAGCTTGGGTTGGGGACAGAGCGGGAGGGCCCAGTACAATGAGCAGTTCTTC.

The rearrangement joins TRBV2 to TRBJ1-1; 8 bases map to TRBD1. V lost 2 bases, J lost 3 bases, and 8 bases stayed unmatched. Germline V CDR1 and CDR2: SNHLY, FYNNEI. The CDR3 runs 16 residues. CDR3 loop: CASSEQGARVYTEAFF. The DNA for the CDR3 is TGTGCCAGCAGTGAACAGGGGGCGCGAGTGTACACTGAAGCTTTCTTT. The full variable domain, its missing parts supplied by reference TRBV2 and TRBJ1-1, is EPEVTQTPSHQVTQMGQEVILRCVPISNHLYFYWYRQILGQKVEFLVSFYNNEISEKSEIFDDQFSVERPDGSNFTLKIRSTKLEDSAMYFCASSEQGARVYTEAFFGQGTRLTVV.

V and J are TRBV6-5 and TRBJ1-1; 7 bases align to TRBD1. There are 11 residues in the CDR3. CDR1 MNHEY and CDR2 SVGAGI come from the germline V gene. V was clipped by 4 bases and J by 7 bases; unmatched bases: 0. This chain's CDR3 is CASSWDSEAFF. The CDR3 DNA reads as TGTGCCAGCAGTTGGGACAGTGAAGCTTTCTTT.

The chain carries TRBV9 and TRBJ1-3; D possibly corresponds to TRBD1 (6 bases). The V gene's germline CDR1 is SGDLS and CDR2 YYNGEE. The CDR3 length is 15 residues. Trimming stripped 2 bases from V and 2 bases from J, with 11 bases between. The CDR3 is CASSVSAGAGNTIYF. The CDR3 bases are TGTGCCAGCAGCGTTTCGGCAGGGGCTGGAAACACCATATATTTT.

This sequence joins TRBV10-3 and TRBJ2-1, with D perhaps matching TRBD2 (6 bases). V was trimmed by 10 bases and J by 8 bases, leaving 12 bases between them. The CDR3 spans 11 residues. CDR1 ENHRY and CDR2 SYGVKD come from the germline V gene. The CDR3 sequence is CATSTGDEQFF. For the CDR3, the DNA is TGTGCCACCTCGACGGGGGATGAGCAGTTCTTC.

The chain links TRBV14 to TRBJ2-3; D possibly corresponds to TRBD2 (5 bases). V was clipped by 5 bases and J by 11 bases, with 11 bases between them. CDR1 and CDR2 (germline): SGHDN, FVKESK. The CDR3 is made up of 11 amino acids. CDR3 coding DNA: TGTGCCAGCAGCTGGGTCGGGGAGCAGTATTTT. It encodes CASSWVGEQYF.

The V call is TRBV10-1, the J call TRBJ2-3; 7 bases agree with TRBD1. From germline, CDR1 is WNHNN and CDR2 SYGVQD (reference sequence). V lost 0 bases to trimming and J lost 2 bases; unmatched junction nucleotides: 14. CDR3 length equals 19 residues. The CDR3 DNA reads TGCGCCAGCAGTGAGTCCCCCGCAGGAAGGGGGCTTAACACAGATACGCAGTATTTT. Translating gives CASSESPAGRGLNTDTQYF.

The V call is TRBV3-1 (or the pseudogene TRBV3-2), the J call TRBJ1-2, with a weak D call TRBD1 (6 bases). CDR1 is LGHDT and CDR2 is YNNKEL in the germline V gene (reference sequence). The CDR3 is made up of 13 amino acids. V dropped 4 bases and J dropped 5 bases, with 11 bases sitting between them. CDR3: CASSPEGGYGYTF. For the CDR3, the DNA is TGTGCCAGCAGCCCGGAGGGGGGGTATGGCTACACCTTC.

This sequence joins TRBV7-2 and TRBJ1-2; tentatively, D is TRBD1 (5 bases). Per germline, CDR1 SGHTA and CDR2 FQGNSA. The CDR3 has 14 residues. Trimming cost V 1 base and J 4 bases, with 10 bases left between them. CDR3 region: CASSLGPGSYGYTF. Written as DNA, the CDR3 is TGTGCCAGCAGCTTAGGCCCAGGGTCCTATGGCTACACCTTC.